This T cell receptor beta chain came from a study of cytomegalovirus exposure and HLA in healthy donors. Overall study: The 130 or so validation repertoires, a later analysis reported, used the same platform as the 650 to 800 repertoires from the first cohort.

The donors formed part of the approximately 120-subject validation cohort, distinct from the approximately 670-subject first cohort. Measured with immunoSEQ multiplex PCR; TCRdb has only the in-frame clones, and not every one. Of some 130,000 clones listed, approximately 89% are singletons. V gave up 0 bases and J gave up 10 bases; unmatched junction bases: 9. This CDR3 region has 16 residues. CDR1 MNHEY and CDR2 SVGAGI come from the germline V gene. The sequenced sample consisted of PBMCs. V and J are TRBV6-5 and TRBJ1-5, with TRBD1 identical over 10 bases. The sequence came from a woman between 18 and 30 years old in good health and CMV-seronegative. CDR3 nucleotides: TGTGCCAGCAGTTACTCGATGACAGGGGGCACCAGTCCCCAGCATTTT. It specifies CASSYSMTGGTSPQHF.